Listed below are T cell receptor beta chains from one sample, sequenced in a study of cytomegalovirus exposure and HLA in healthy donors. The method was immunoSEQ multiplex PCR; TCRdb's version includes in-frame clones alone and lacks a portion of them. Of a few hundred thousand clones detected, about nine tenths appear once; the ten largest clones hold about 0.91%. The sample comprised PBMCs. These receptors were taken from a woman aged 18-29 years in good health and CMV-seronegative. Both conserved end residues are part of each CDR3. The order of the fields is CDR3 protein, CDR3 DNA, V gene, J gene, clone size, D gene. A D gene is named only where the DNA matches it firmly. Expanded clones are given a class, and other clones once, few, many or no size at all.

CDR3: CASSAALRTSGSMRGGTDTQYF
DNA: TGCGCCAGCAGCGCCGCGTTAAGAACTAGCGGGAGCATGCGGGGGGGCACAGATACGCAGTATTTT
V: TRBV4-3
J: TRBJ2-3
size: NA
D: TRBD2

CDR3: CASSYGGYQETQYF
DNA: TGTGCCAGCAGTTACGGCGGGTACCAAGAGACCCAGTACTTC
V: TRBV6-5
J: TRBJ2-5
size: NA
D: NA

CDR3: CASSTGLAANTGELFF
DNA: TGTGCCAGCAGCACGGGACTAGCGGCGAACACCGGGGAGCTGTTTTTT
V: TRBV13
J: TRBJ2-2
size: NA
D: TRBD2

CDR3: CASSPQQVMNTEAFF
DNA: TGTGCCAGCAGTCCGCAACAGGTAATGAACACTGAAGCTTTCTTT
V: TRBV25-1
J: TRBJ1-1
size: NA
D: NA

CDR3: CASSPQDRQHGYTF
DNA: TGTGCCAGCAGCCCTCAAGACAGGCAACATGGCTACACCTTC
V: TRBV5-6
J: TRBJ1-2
size: NA
D: NA

CDR3: CASRRQGSYEQYF
DNA: TGTGCCAGCAGACGACAGGGCTCCTACGAGCAGTACTTC
V: TRBV7-2
J: TRBJ2-7
size: NA
D: TRBD1

CDR3: CASSTGVDEKLFF
DNA: TGTGCCAGCAGTACAGGAGTGGACGAAAAACTGTTTTTT
V: TRBV2
J: TRBJ1-4
size: NA
D: NA

CDR3: CASSARQGAGVQQYF
DNA: TGTGCCAGCAGTGCACGACAGGGGGCGGGTGTCCAGCAGTACTTC
V: TRBV6-5
J: TRBJ2-7
size: NA
D: TRBD1

CDR3: CSVAGQIPYNEQFF
DNA: TGCAGCGTCGCGGGACAGATACCCTACAATGAGCAGTTCTTC
V: TRBV29-1
J: TRBJ2-1
size: once
D: NA

CDR3: CATKYRDRGNYGYTF
DNA: TGTGCCACGAAATACAGGGACAGGGGAAACTATGGCTACACCTTC
V: TRBV19
J: TRBJ1-2
size: NA
D: TRBD1

CDR3: CASSLGTGDGYTF
DNA: TGTGCCAGCAGTTTAGGGACAGGGGATGGCTACACCTTC
V: TRBV27
J: TRBJ1-2
size: NA
D: TRBD1

CDR3: CASSLMGQGNGELFF
DNA: TGCGCCAGCAGCTTGATGGGACAGGGGAACGGGGAGCTGTTTTTT
V: TRBV5-1
J: TRBJ2-2
size: NA
D: TRBD1

CDR3: CASRSALSGWETQYF
DNA: TGTGCCAGCCGGTCCGCGCTCAGCGGGTGGGAGACCCAGTACTTC
V: TRBV25-1
J: TRBJ2-5
size: NA
D: NA

CDR3: CASSPVGLSSTDTQYF
DNA: TGTGCCAGCAGCCCTGTGGGACTTTCTAGCACAGATACGCAGTATTTT
V: TRBV9
J: TRBJ2-3
size: NA
D: NA

CDR3: CASLMRTVSGNTIYF
DNA: TGTGCCAGCCTAATGAGGACAGTCTCTGGAAACACCATATATTTT
V: TRBV6-6
J: TRBJ1-3
size: NA
D: NA

CDR3: CASSQGQGAIYEQYF
DNA: TGCGCCAGCAGCCAAGGACAGGGGGCAATCTACGAGCAGTACTTC
V: TRBV4-3
J: TRBJ2-7
size: NA
D: TRBD1

CDR3: CASSREDYNEQFF
DNA: TGTGCCAGCAGTAGAGAGGACTACAATGAGCAGTTCTTC
V: TRBV28
J: TRBJ2-1
size: NA
D: NA

CDR3: CASSQVTGGTGNTIYF
DNA: TGCGCCAGCAGCCAAGTTACAGGGGGGACTGGAAACACCATATATTTT
V: TRBV4-3
J: TRBJ1-3
size: NA
D: TRBD1

CDR3: CASSLQRQANTGELFF
DNA: TGCGCCAGCAGCTTGCAGCGACAGGCGAACACCGGGGAGCTGTTTTTT
V: TRBV5-1
J: TRBJ2-2
size: NA
D: NA

CDR3: CASSLILAGVRRNEQFF
DNA: TGTGCCAGCAGCTTAATTCTAGCGGGAGTACGTCGCAATGAGCAGTTCTTC
V: TRBV11-2
J: TRBJ2-1
size: NA
D: TRBD2

CDR3: CASSRDREVYEQYF
DNA: TGTGCCAGCAGCAGGGACAGGGAGGTCTACGAGCAGTACTTC
V: TRBV27
J: TRBJ2-7
size: NA
D: TRBD1

CDR3: CASNTGGRETQYF
DNA: TGTGCCAGCAATACGGGAGGGAGGGAGACCCAGTACTTC
V: TRBV28
J: TRBJ2-5
size: NA
D: TRBD2

CDR3: CASSFGQMRLNTGELFF
DNA: TGTGCCAGCAGTTTTGGACAGATGAGATTGAACACCGGGGAGCTGTTTTTT
V: TRBV5-4
J: TRBJ2-2
size: NA
D: NA

CDR3: CASSGHNGNTIYF
DNA: TGTGCCAGCAGTGGACACAACGGAAACACCATATATTTT
V: TRBV6-1
J: TRBJ1-3
size: once
D: NA

CDR3: CASSVQGADVSEKLFF
DNA: TGTGCCAGCAGTGTACAGGGGGCGGATGTCTCCGAAAAACTGTTTTTT
V: TRBV2
J: TRBJ1-4
size: NA
D: TRBD1

CDR3: CASSPTGSSYEQYF
DNA: TGTGCCAGCTCACCGACGGGGAGCTCCTACGAGCAGTACTTC
V: TRBV18
J: TRBJ2-7
size: NA
D: NA

CDR3: CASSPRVIAESYEQYF
DNA: TGTGCCAGCTCACCCCGGGTGATAGCGGAGTCCTACGAGCAGTACTTC
V: TRBV18
J: TRBJ2-7
size: NA
D: NA

CDR3: CASSLAGEVDGYTF
DNA: TGCGCCAGCAGCTTGGCCGGAGAAGTTGATGGCTACACCTTC
V: TRBV5-1
J: TRBJ1-2
size: NA
D: NA

CDR3: CASSLGGGPYTF
DNA: TGTGCCAGCAGTTTGGGGGGAGGCCCCTACACCTTC
V: TRBV28
J: TRBJ1-2
size: few
D: NA

CDR3: CATSRGTAYSGNTIYF
DNA: TGTGCCACCAGCAGGGGTACAGCTTACTCTGGAAACACCATATATTTT
V: TRBV15
J: TRBJ1-3
size: NA
D: NA

CDR3: CASSDLTGGLEPQHF
DNA: TGTGCCAGCAGCGACCTAACAGGGGGCTTGGAGCCCCAGCATTTT
V: TRBV2
J: TRBJ1-5
size: NA
D: TRBD1

CDR3: CASSFDSPPWETQYF
DNA: TGCGCCAGCAGCTTCGATAGCCCGCCTTGGGAGACCCAGTACTTC
V: TRBV5-1
J: TRBJ2-5
size: NA
D: NA

CDR3: CASSEFAGYEQYF
DNA: TGTGCCAGCAGTGAATTTGCGGGCTACGAGCAGTACTTC
V: TRBV2
J: TRBJ2-7
size: NA
D: NA

CDR3: CASSLGTSGGDTQYF
DNA: TGCGCCAGCAGCTTAGGGACTAGCGGGGGAGATACGCAGTATTTT
V: TRBV5-1
J: TRBJ2-3
size: once
D: TRBD2

CDR3: CASSLSRDSTLTYGYTF
DNA: TGTGCCAGCAGCTTATCTCGGGACAGCACACTTACTTATGGCTACACCTTC
V: TRBV7-2
J: TRBJ1-2
size: NA
D: TRBD1

CDR3: CASTSDRVPEAFF
DNA: TGTGCCAGCACCTCTGACAGGGTCCCTGAAGCTTTCTTT
V: TRBV6-5
J: TRBJ1-1
size: NA
D: TRBD1

CDR3: CASSSNGVLNNYGYTF
DNA: TGTGCCAGCAGTTCGAACGGGGTTCTAAATAACTATGGCTACACCTTC
V: TRBV27
J: TRBJ1-2
size: once
D: NA

CDR3: CASSVGGNYNEQFF
DNA: TGTGCCAGCAGCGTAGGAGGGAACTACAATGAGCAGTTCTTC
V: TRBV9
J: TRBJ2-1
size: NA
D: NA